The sequence of this T cell receptor (beta chain) was determined in a study of STAT3 mutations in large granular lymphocyte leukemia. Libraries were prepared by immunoSEQ multiplex PCR; TCRdb keeps only in-frame clonotypes and omits some of them. Here the sample spans roughly 40,000 clones, about 81% being singletons. This CDR3 region has 14 residues. Between the trimmed V and J ends, which lost 7 bases and 0 bases, there was a span of 10 bases. From germline, CDR1 is SNHLY and CDR2 FYNNEI. Study observations and caveats: Every T-cell large granular lymphocyte leukemia patient had at least one immunodominant TCR beta clonotype. Clonal expansion was inferred from samples taken at other timepoints.

To note about this clone: The antigen is unknown.

The sequence was obtained from a human donor with T large granular lymphocyte leukemia. Some clones in this sample may be carry-over from other donors' samples. The rearrangement links TRBV2 to TRBJ1-3; D possibly corresponds to TRBD1 (6 bases). The sequenced sample was PBMCs. The CDR3 reads CASKRDNSGNTIYF. The DNA of the CDR3 is TGTGCCAGCAAGCGGGACAACTCTGGAAACACCATATATTTT.